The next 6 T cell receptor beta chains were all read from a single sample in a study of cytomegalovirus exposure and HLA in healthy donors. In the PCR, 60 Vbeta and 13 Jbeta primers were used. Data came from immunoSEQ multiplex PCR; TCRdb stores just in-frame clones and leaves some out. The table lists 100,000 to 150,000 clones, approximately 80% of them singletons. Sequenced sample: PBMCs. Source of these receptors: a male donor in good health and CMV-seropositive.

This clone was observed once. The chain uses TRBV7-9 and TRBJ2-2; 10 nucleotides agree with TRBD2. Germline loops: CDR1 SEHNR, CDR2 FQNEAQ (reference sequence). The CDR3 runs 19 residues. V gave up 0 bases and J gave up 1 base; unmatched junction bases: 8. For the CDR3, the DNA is TGTGCCAGCAGCTTAGCGAAGGCTAGCGGGAGAAGGAACACCGGGGAGCTGTTTTTT. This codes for CASSLAKASGRRNTGELFF.

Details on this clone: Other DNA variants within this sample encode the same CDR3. CDR3 loop: CASSSPGVNYGYTF. DNA of the CDR3: TGTGCCAGCAGTTCTCCAGGGGTGAACTATGGCTACACCTTC. This chain connects TRBV28 to TRBJ1-2, with D possibly matching TRBD1 (6 bases). V was cut by 4 bases and J by 2 bases, with 11 bases left in between. The CDR3 consists of 14 residues. Germline CDR1 reads MDHEN; CDR2 reads SYDVKM.

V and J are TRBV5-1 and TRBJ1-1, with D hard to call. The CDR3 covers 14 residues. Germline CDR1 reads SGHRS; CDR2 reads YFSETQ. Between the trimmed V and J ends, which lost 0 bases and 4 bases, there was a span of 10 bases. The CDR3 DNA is TGCGCCAGCAGCTTGGGCCAGACAACCACTGAAGCTTTCTTT. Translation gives CASSLGQTTTEAFF.

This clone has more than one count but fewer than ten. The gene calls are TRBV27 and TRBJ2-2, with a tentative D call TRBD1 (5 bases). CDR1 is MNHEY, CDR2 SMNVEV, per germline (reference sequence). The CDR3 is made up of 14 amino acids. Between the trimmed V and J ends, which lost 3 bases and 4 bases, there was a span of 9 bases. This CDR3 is CASSFSGSTGELFF. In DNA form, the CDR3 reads TGTGCCAGCAGTTTTTCAGGGTCCACCGGGGAGCTGTTTTTT.

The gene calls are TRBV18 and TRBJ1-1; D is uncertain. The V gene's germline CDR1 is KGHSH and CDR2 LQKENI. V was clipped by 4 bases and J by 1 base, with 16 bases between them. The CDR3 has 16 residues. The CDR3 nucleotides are TGTGCCAGCTCACTCACCCGGCCGGGTCCGAACACTGAAGCTTTCTTT. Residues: CASSLTRPGPNTEAFF.

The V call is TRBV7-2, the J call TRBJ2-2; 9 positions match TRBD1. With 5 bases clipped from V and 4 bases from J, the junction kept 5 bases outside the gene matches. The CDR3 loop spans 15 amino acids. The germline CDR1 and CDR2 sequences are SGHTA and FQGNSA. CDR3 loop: CASSPRQGGTGELFF. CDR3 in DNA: TGTGCCAGCAGCCCCAGACAGGGGGGCACCGGGGAGCTGTTTTTT.